A single sample gave rise to the 30 T cell receptor beta chains below, sequenced in a study of T cell repertoires in aging, cancer and after chemotherapy. A mixed TRB-A/B primer pool amplified rearranged TRB by multiplex touch-down PCR. TCRdb reprocessed the multiplex PCR reads via MiXCR and lists one record per CDR3 protein. Of some 11,000 distinct CDR3 sequences listed, about 31% were seen once; the top ten hold roughly 3.1%. Amplification of TCR beta used genomic DNA extracted from peripheral blood. Sequencing used blood. These receptors were taken from a human donor in good health.

The gene calls are TRBV12-3 or TRBV12-4 and TRBJ1-4, with a possible D match to TRBD1 (6 bases). V lost 10 bases and J lost 3, with 21 bases in between. The CDR3 covers 16 residues. This CDR3 reads CAIRPGTSAPNEKLFF. The CDR3 DNA is TGTGCCATCAGGCCCGGGACATCGGCACCTAATGAAAAACTGTTTTTT.

This chain joins TRBV6-5 and TRBJ2-1; D is possibly TRBD2 (6 bases). V was shortened by 7 bases and J by 6 bases, with 13 bases between the two germline ends. The length of the CDR3 is 13 residues. Germline V gives CDR1 MNHEY, CDR2 SVGAGI. CDR3 in amino acids: CASKLAGGNEQFF. For the CDR3, the DNA is TGTGCCAGCAAACTAGCTGGAGGCAATGAGCAGTTCTTC.

The chain is built from TRBV27 and TRBJ1-6, with a possible D match to TRBD1 (5 bases). The CDR3 has 15 residues. Germline V gene data show CDR1 as MNHEY and CDR2 as SMNVEV (reference sequence). Trimming removed 5 bases from V and 2 bases from J, with 10 bases in between. The CDR3 loop reads CASSRGLPYNSPLHF. The CDR3 DNA reads as TGTGCCAGCAGTAGGGGCTTACCCTATAATTCACCCCTCCACTTT.

This clonotype was observed a few times. The V gene is TRBV15, the J gene TRBJ1-2, with a weak D call TRBD1 (5 bases). The germline gives CDR1 LNHNV, CDR2 YYDKDF (reference sequence). The CDR3 totals 13 residues. The V end was cut by 5 bases, the J end by 4 bases, with 11 bases between. As DNA, the CDR3 is TGTGCCACCAGCCTGACAGATCTCTATGGCTACACCTTC. Its translation: CATSLTDLYGYTF.

The chain uses TRBV19 and TRBJ1-5; possible D gene TRBD1, 5 bases. CDR1 and CDR2 (germline): LNHDA, SQIVND (reference sequence). Trimming took off 3 bases at V and 2 bases at J, with 17 bases between the two ends. This CDR3 comprises 17 residues. CDR3 region: CASSIVRGAGRNQPQHF. In DNA, the CDR3 is TGTGCCAGTAGTATCGTTCGAGGGGCAGGCCGCAATCAGCCCCAGCATTTT.

On this clonotype: One base away lies a much larger clone, so this may be a sequencing read error. The chain combines TRBV6-5 with TRBJ2-7; 9 bases fit TRBD1. V shed 6 bases, J shed 7 bases, and the junction held 7 bases outside the gene matches. The CDR3 runs 13 residues. Germline CDR1 MNHEY, CDR2 SVGAGI. CDR3 bases: TGTGCCAGCAGCCTGGACAGGGGCCATGAGCAGTACTTC. Encoded protein: CASSLDRGHEQYF.

In DNA form, the CDR3 reads TGTGCCAGCAGTGAAGCTTGGGACAGGGGGCCTGGCGAGCAGTACTTC. Protein product: CASSEAWDRGPGEQYF. V and J are TRBV6-1 and TRBJ2-7, with TRBD1 identical over 12 bases. V lost 0 bases to trimming and J lost 6 bases; unmatched junction nucleotides: 6. This CDR3 region has 16 residues. Germline CDR1 MNHNS, CDR2 SASEGT.

V and J are TRBV27 and TRBJ2-1; D is uncertain. The CDR3 totals 12 residues. V was shortened by 2 bases and J by 5 bases, with 4 bases between the two germline ends. The V gene's germline CDR1 is MNHEY and CDR2 SMNVEV (reference sequence). CDR3 residues: CASSLLNNEQFF. CDR3 coding DNA: TGTGCCAGCAGTTTACTCAACAATGAGCAGTTCTTC.

The chain is built from TRBV11-3 and TRBJ1-5; D possibly corresponds to TRBD1 (6 bases). Trimming took off 5 bases at V and 0 bases at J, with 11 bases between the two ends. Germline V lookup: CDR1 SGHNT, CDR2 YENEEA. The CDR3 length is 15 residues. The CDR3 reads CASSRGTHSNQPQHF. The CDR3, as DNA: TGTGCCAGCAGCCGCGGGACACATAGCAATCAGCCCCAGCATTTT.

By sample share, this clonotype is medium-sized (0.01 to 0.1%). This chain joins TRBV11-3 and TRBJ1-1; D may be TRBD1 (6 bases). Germline CDR1 reads SGHNT; CDR2 reads YENEEA. There are 15 residues in the CDR3. With 5 bases removed from V and 10 bases from J, the gap between germline ends came to 23 bases. Written as DNA, the CDR3 is TGTGCCAGCAGCCACCCTTCGTCCGGGGGCAGACGAGCTTTCTTT. This encodes CASSHPSSGGRRAFF.

Concerning this clonotype: It may be a read error: a sequence one base away is much more abundant. The V call is TRBV6-9, the J call TRBJ2-6; 8 nucleotides line up with TRBD1. The CDR3 consists of 18 residues. Germline loops: CDR1 MNHGY, CDR2 SVAAGI. CDR3 loop: CASNLPGQAASGTNVLTF. The DNA of the CDR3 is TGTGCCAGCAACTTACCGGGACAGGCCGCCTCTGGGACCAACGTCCTGACTTTC.

The chain is built from TRBV6-5 and TRBJ1-1, with D maybe TRBD1 (6 bases). The CDR3 sequence is 15 residues long. Germline-derived CDR1 and CDR2 are MNHEY and SVGAGI. Trimming removed 5 bases from V and 3 bases from J, with 16 bases in between. CDR3 loop: CASSDWLGGYTEAFF. CDR3 sequence (DNA): TGTGCCAGCAGTGATTGGCTCGGGGGCTACACTGAAGCTTTCTTT.

This chain links TRBV24-1 with TRBJ2-7, with D unresolved. Trimming shortened V by 3 bases and J by 1 base, and 12 bases separated the two germline ends. The CDR3 totals 15 residues. The germline V gene encodes CDR1 KGHDR and CDR2 SFDVKD. The CDR3 region has the DNA TGTGCCACCAGTGATACCCTATCAGGTTCCTACGAGCAGTACTTC. This codes for CATSDTLSGSYEQYF.

This clonotype has just a few counts. The J gene is TRBJ2-1, the V gene TRBV18; no clear D gene. The CDR3 is 15 amino acids. V lost 3 bases to trimming and J lost 1 base, with 10 bases between them. Per germline, CDR1 KGHSH and CDR2 LQKENI. This CDR3 is CASSPWGESYNEQFF. The CDR3 DNA reads as TGTGCCAGCTCACCGTGGGGTGAATCCTACAATGAGCAGTTCTTC.

This clonotype was seen a few times. The chain employs TRBV6-5 and TRBJ2-7, with a possible D match to TRBD2 (6 bases). This CDR3 has 16 residues. Germline CDR1 is MNHEY and CDR2 is SVGAGI. V lost 5 bases and J lost 0, with 17 bases in between. As DNA, the CDR3 is TGTGCCAGCAGTCCCTTAGCGGAACTAAGCTCCTACGAGCAGTACTTC. Translation: CASSPLAELSSYEQYF.

This clonotype turned up a few times. The chain links TRBV6-2 or TRBV6-3 to TRBJ1-1; possibly TRBD1 for D (5 bases). V was cut by 0 bases and J by 4 bases, with 12 bases left in between. From germline, CDR1 is MNHEY and CDR2 SVGEGT. This CDR3 is built from 15 residues. The CDR3 DNA sequence: TGTGCCAGCAGTTACTCGGAAGGGGCGGTCACTGAAGCTTTCTTT. Translation gives CASSYSEGAVTEAFF.

This clonotype is termed large (0.1 to 1%). The gene calls are TRBV29-1 and TRBJ2-2, with a possible D match to TRBD1 (6 bases). The CDR3 extends over 13 amino acids. Trimming cost V 3 bases and J 6 bases, with 11 bases left between them. The germline V gene has CDR1 SQVTM and CDR2 ANQGSEA. CDR3 sequence: CSVDRGNAGELFF. CDR3 bases: TGCAGCGTTGACAGGGGTAACGCCGGGGAGCTGTTTTTT.

The V call is TRBV11-1, the J call TRBJ1-2; D is unresolved. V dropped 1 base and J dropped 8 bases, with 8 bases sitting between them. CDR1 is SGHAT and CDR2 is FQDESV in the germline V gene (reference sequence). CDR3 size: 12 residues. The CDR3 here is CASSLGEWGYTF. The DNA for the CDR3 is TGTGCCAGCAGCTTAGGGGAATGGGGCTACACCTTC. Looking up the rest from reference TRBV11-1 and TRBJ1-2 gives the full variable domain: EAEVAQSPRYKITEKSQAVAFWCDPISGHATLYWYRQILGQGPELLVQFQDESVVDDSQLPKDRFSAERLKGVDSTLKIQPAELGDSAMYLCASSLGEWGYTFGSGTRLTVV.

In its sample, this clonotype was seen a few times. The rearrangement joins TRBV29-1 to TRBJ1-1; D might be TRBD1 (5 bases). Per the germline V gene, CDR1 is SQVTM and CDR2 is ANQGSEA. Trimming left V 7 bases short and J 8 bases short, with 20 bases between. This CDR3 region has 13 residues. This CDR3 reads CSGGDRVNTEAFF. The CDR3 region has the DNA TGCAGCGGAGGGGACCGCGTCAATACCGAAGCTTTCTTT.

Judged by abundance, this clonotype is medium-sized. The J gene is TRBJ2-7, the V gene TRBV13; tentatively, D is TRBD1 or TRBD2 (5 bases each). CDR1 and CDR2 (germline): PRHDT, FYEKMQ (reference sequence). The length of the CDR3 is 14 residues. V lost 6 bases, J lost 4 bases, and 16 bases lay in between. CDR3 residues: CASRSRGDSYEQYF. The CDR3 DNA is TGTGCCAGCAGGTCGAGGGGAGATTCTTACGAGCAGTACTTC. Full variable domain (outside the CDR3, taken from reference TRBV13 and TRBJ2-7): AAGVIQSPRHLIKEKRETATLKCYPIPRHDTVYWYQQGPGQDPQFLISFYEKMQSDKGSIPDRFSAQQFSDYHSELNMSSLELGDSALYFCASRSRGDSYEQYFGPGTRLTVT.

This clonotype is categorized as medium-sized. The rearrangement uses TRBV30 and TRBJ2-7, with 8 bases fitting TRBD1. J was trimmed by 7 bases and V by 1 base; bases with no gene match: 9. The V gene's germline CDR1 is GTSNPN and CDR2 SVGIG (reference sequence). This CDR3 is 14 amino acids long. This chain's CDR3 is CAWSGRGLSGEQYF. The DNA for the CDR3 is TGTGCCTGGAGTGGCAGGGGGCTATCGGGTGAGCAGTACTTC.

Of note for this clonotype: The missing conserved phenylalanine or tryptophan at the end of this CDR3 makes a read error likely. The rearrangement uses TRBV10-3 and TRBJ2-3, with D possibly TRBD1 on 6 matching bases. The germline V gene encodes CDR1 ENHRY and CDR2 SYGVKD. Between the trimmed V and J ends, which lost 3 bases and 4 bases, there was a span of 8 bases. The CDR3 is made up of 13 amino acids. The CDR3 DNA is TGTGCCATCAGTGATGGGGGCCCAGATACGCAGTATTAT. It encodes CAISDGGPDTQYY.

V is TRBV6-2 or TRBV6-3 and J is TRBJ1-2, with D perhaps matching TRBD1 (6 bases). V was shortened by 5 bases and J by 7 bases, with 8 bases between the two germline ends. The CDR3 covers 11 residues. The germline V gene has CDR1 MNHEY and CDR2 SVGEGT. DNA of the CDR3: TGTGCCAGCAGTCCCAGGGGTGGCTACACCTTC. Its translation: CASSPRGGYTF.

The chain is built from TRBV6-1 and TRBJ1-5; D perhaps matches TRBD1 (6 bases). Trimming left V 6 bases short and J 7 bases short, with 25 bases between. The CDR3 is 17 residues long. Germline CDR1 MNHNS, CDR2 SASEGT. This CDR3 reads CASSGARGHVLKQPQHF. The CDR3 DNA sequence: TGTGCCAGCAGCGGTGCACGGGGACATGTCCTTAAACAGCCCCAGCATTTT.

This clonotype was seen only a few times. The chain links TRBV30 to TRBJ1-2, with TRBD1 identical over 8 bases. V shed 2 bases and J 2 bases; nucleotides not matched to a gene: 7. CDR1 is GTSNPN and CDR2 is SVGIG in the germline V gene (reference sequence). The CDR3 totals 15 residues. The CDR3 region is CAWSRTGPLNYGYTF. As DNA, the CDR3 is TGTGCCTGGAGTCGGACAGGGCCCCTGAACTATGGCTACACCTTC.

The genes are TRBV18 and TRBJ1-5, with a tentative D call TRBD1 (5 bases). Germline lookup yields CDR1 KGHSH and CDR2 LQKENI. The germline V and J ends were trimmed by 5 bases and 5 bases, with 10 bases remaining between them. This CDR3 contains 13 residues. The CDR3 sequence is CASSEGRDQPQHF. The CDR3 nucleotides read TGTGCCAGCTCAGAGGGCAGGGATCAGCCCCAGCATTTT. Full variable domain (rest looked up from reference TRBV18 and TRBJ1-5): NAGVMQNPRHLVRRRGQEARLRCSPMKGHSHVYWYRQLPEEGLKFMVYLQKENIIDESGMPKERFSAEFPKEGPSILRIQQVVRGDSAAYFCASSEGRDQPQHFGDGTRLSIL.

The rearrangement joins TRBV7-2 to TRBJ2-1; D remains unclear. V lost 5 bases to trimming and J lost 4 bases, with 9 bases between them. Germline-derived CDR1 and CDR2 are SGHTA and FQGNSA. The CDR3 length is 13 residues. CDR3 sequence (DNA): TGTGCCAGCAGCCTAGTTCAGTACAATGAGCAGTTCTTC. It specifies CASSLVQYNEQFF.

This clonotype is classed as medium-sized (0.01 to 0.1%). The chain employs TRBV30 and TRBJ1-2, with 10 bases aligning to TRBD1. The CDR3 is 14 amino acids. V shed 8 bases, J shed 2 bases, and the junction held 8 bases outside the gene matches. Per germline, CDR1 GTSNPN and CDR2 SVGIG (reference sequence). The CDR3 coding sequence is TGTGCCGGCGGGACAGGGGAAGGGAACTATGGCTACACCTTC. Encoded protein: CAGGTGEGNYGYTF.

This clonotype was seen only a few times. This chain connects TRBV5-1 to TRBJ2-3; 9 bases match TRBD1. Germline lookup yields CDR1 SGHRS and CDR2 YFSETQ. The CDR3 has 15 residues. J was trimmed by 3 bases and V by 5 bases; bases with no gene match: 7. The CDR3 DNA reads TGCGCCAGCAGGAACCGGGACAGGGTGACAGATACGCAGTATTTT. Protein sequence: CASRNRDRVTDTQYF. Using reference TRBV5-1 and TRBJ2-3 for the parts outside the CDR3, the full variable domain is KAGVTQTPRYLIKTRGQQVTLSCSPISGHRSVSWYQQTPGQGLQFLFEYFSETQRNKGNFPGRFSGRQFSNSRSEMNVSTLELGDSALYLCASRNRDRVTDTQYFGPGTRLTVL.

This clonotype is medium-sized by share. The chain recombines TRBV6-5 with TRBJ2-1; D is possibly TRBD2 (5 bases). The CDR3 consists of 13 residues. V shed 5 bases and J shed 5 bases, with 10 bases lying between them. CDR1 and CDR2 (germline): MNHEY, SVGAGI. The CDR3 DNA reads TGTGCCAGCAGTGTCCTCGGGAACAATGAGCAGTTCTTC. It translates to CASSVLGNNEQFF.